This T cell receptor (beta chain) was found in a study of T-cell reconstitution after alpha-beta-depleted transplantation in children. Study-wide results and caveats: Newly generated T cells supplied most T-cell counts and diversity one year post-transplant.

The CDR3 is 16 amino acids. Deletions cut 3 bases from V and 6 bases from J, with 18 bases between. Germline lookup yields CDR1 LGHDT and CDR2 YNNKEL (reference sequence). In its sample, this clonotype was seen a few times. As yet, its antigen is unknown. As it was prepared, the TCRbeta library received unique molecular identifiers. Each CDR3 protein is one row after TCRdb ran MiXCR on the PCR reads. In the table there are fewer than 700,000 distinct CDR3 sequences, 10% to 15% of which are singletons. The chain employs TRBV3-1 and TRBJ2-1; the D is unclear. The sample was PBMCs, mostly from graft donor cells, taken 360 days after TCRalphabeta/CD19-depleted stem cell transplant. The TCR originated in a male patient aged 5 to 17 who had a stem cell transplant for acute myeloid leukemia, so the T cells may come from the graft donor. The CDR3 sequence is CASSHPTPWFGNEQFF. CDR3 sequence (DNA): TGTGCCAGCAGCCACCCGACCCCCTGGTTTGGCAATGAGCAGTTCTTC.